What follows are 18 T cell receptor beta chains derived from one specimen sequenced in a study of blood T cell repertoires in COVID-19. The data were produced by immunoSEQ multiplex PCR, yet TCRdb's version contains in-frame clones alone and is incomplete. The sample yields 150,000 to 200,000 clones, more than 75% seen once. Sequencing was done on a sample of peripheral blood. Source of these receptors: a woman in her 70s with COVID-19, enrolled during active disease.

The chain employs TRBV19 and TRBJ1-5; D unclear. This CDR3 contains 13 residues. The germline V and J ends were trimmed by 6 bases and 8 bases, with 14 bases remaining between them. Germline CDR1 reads LNHDA; CDR2 reads SQIVND (reference sequence). CDR3 sequence: CASRLEGSKPQHF. DNA of the CDR3: TGTGCCAGTAGACTAGAGGGTTCGAAGCCCCAGCATTTT. The complete variable domain, with remaining parts taken from reference TRBV19 and TRBJ1-5, reads DGGITQSPKYLFRKEGQNVTLSCEQNLNHDAMYWYRQDPGQGLRLIYYSQIVNDFQKGDIAEGYSVSREKKESFPLTVTSAQKNPTAFYLCASRLEGSKPQHFGDGTRLSIL.

Concerning this clone itself: The sample has other DNA sequences that encode this CDR3 too. The chain recombines TRBV4-1 with TRBJ2-7; unclear D gene. The CDR3 loop spans 13 amino acids. Trimming shortened V by 0 bases and J by 2 bases, and 5 bases separated the two germline ends. Germline V gives CDR1 MGHRA, CDR2 YSYEKL. CDR3 in DNA: TGCGCCAGCAGCCAAGATAGAGCCTACGAGCAGTACTTC. Protein: CASSQDRAYEQYF.

This CDR3 is CASSAGQGIETQYF. The CDR3 DNA sequence: TGTGCCAGCAGCGCGGGACAGGGGATAGAGACCCAGTACTTC. The chain employs TRBV7-9 and TRBJ2-5; the match to TRBD1 covers 10 bases. The CDR3 covers 14 residues. V was clipped by 5 bases and J by 4 bases; unmatched bases: 4. The V gene's germline CDR1 is SEHNR and CDR2 FQNEAQ (reference sequence).

The chain uses TRBV19 and TRBJ2-7, with TRBD2 as a possible D gene (5 bases). Germline V lookup: CDR1 LNHDA, CDR2 SQIVND (reference sequence). The CDR3 contains 14 residues. V lost 3 bases, J lost 1 base, and 10 bases lay in between. CDR3 in amino acids: CASSIEGRSYEQYF. CDR3 coding DNA: TGTGCCAGTAGTATTGAGGGCCGTTCCTACGAGCAGTACTTC.

The genes are TRBV6-5 and TRBJ2-7; 8 bases agree with TRBD2. The germline CDR1 and CDR2 sequences are MNHEY and SVGAGI. The V gene end was trimmed by 4 bases and the J gene end by 2 bases; junction bases not matched to a gene: 4. The CDR3 loop spans 14 amino acids. The CDR3 DNA is TGTGCCAGCAGTTTAGCGGGAAGCCCCTACGAGCAGTACTTC. This codes for CASSLAGSPYEQYF.

The rearrangement joins TRBV6-4 to TRBJ1-1; possible D gene TRBD1, 5 bases. The CDR3 extends over 15 amino acids. V dropped 0 bases and J dropped 1 base, with 9 bases sitting between them. Germline CDR1 and CDR2: MRHNA and SNTAGT. CDR3: CASSDSAGPNTEAFF. The CDR3 nucleotides read TGTGCCAGCAGTGACTCCGCGGGGCCGAACACTGAAGCTTTCTTT.

This clone was counted only a few times. For the CDR3, the DNA is TGTGCCAGCTCACCCCGGACCCGACAGACTCGTAATGAAAAACTGTTTTTT. Encoded protein: CASSPRTRQTRNEKLFF. V is TRBV18 and J is TRBJ1-4, with D possibly matching TRBD1 (5 bases). The V end was cut by 3 bases, the J end by 4 bases, with 18 bases between. The germline V gene encodes CDR1 KGHSH and CDR2 LQKENI. The CDR3 spans 17 residues.

The chain employs TRBV20-1 and TRBJ2-7; perhaps TRBD1 as D (5 bases). This CDR3 spans 11 amino acids. Germline CDR1 DFQATT, CDR2 SNEGSKA (reference sequence). The germline V and J ends were trimmed by 6 bases and 6 bases, with 12 bases remaining between them. The CDR3 spells CSAPQGSEQYF. The CDR3, as DNA: TGCAGTGCGCCTCAGGGTTCCGAGCAGTACTTC.

The V and J genes are TRBV30 and TRBJ1-2; no reliable D call. Germline CDR1 reads GTSNPN; CDR2 reads SVGIG (reference sequence). The germline V and J ends were trimmed by 4 bases and 1 base, with 19 bases remaining between them. This CDR3 has 16 residues. Here the CDR3 reads CAWNVQPSGFNYGYTF. The CDR3 DNA follows: TGTGCCTGGAACGTGCAGCCAAGCGGCTTTAACTATGGCTACACCTTC. The full variable domain, with the rest looked up from reference TRBV30 and TRBJ1-2, is SQTIHQWPATLVQPVGSPLSLECTVEGTSNPNLYWYRQAAGRGLQLLFYSVGIGQISSEVPQNLSASRPQDRQFILSSKKLLLSDSGFYLCAWNVQPSGFNYGYTFGSGTRLTVV.

The genes are TRBV3-1 (or the pseudogene TRBV3-2) and TRBJ2-1; 10 nucleotides agree with TRBD2. The germline gives CDR1 LGHDT, CDR2 YNNKEL (reference sequence). The CDR3 extends over 15 amino acids. V lost 6 bases to trimming and J lost 8 bases; unmatched junction nucleotides: 10. CDR3 DNA sequence: TGTGCCAGCAGAATAAGCCTAGCGGGAGTAGATGAGCAGTTCTTC. Protein product: CASRISLAGVDEQFF.

The J gene is TRBJ1-2, the V gene TRBV10-3; the D gene is possibly TRBD1 (6 bases). The ends were cut back, 4 bases at V and 3 bases at J, with 15 bases in the middle. This CDR3 spans 15 amino acids. CDR1 ENHRY and CDR2 SYGVKD come from the germline V gene. The CDR3 nucleotides are TGTGCCATCAGTGGACAGGACACCTTGGACTATGGCTACACCTTC. Translated, it gives CAISGQDTLDYGYTF.

The rearrangement links TRBV15 to TRBJ2-7, with D maybe TRBD2 (6 bases). CDR3 length equals 14 residues. Germline V gene lookup returns CDR1 LNHNV and CDR2 YYDKDF (reference sequence). V was clipped by 0 bases and J by 5 bases, with 11 bases between them. CDR3 sequence reads: CATSRDFSGDEQYF. The CDR3 DNA reads TGTGCCACCAGCAGAGATTTTTCGGGGGACGAGCAGTACTTC. The full variable domain, in which reference TRBV15 and TRBJ2-7 provide the parts outside the CDR3, is DAMVIQNPRYQVTQFGKPVTLSCSQTLNHNVMYWYQQKSSQAPKLLFHYYDKDFNNEADTPDNFQSRRPNTSFCFLDIRSPGLGDTAMYLCATSRDFSGDEQYFGPGTRLTVT.

This sequence joins TRBV19 and TRBJ2-7; 13 nucleotides agree with TRBD2. The CDR3 loop spans 15 amino acids. The germline V gene has CDR1 LNHDA and CDR2 SQIVND (reference sequence). J was trimmed by 5 bases and V by 6 bases; bases with no gene match: 7. CDR3 nucleotide sequence: TGTGCCAGTAGCCGACTAGCGGGAGGTCTTCACGAGCAGTACTTC. Its protein product is CASSRLAGGLHEQYF.

This chain connects TRBV29-1 to TRBJ2-1; 8 nucleotides line up with TRBD2. Germline CDR1 reads SQVTM; CDR2 reads ANQGSEA. Trimming took 5 bases from V and 0 from J; bases not matched to a gene: 3. The CDR3 is 14 amino acids. This CDR3 is CSVLRGGSYNEQFF. The CDR3, as DNA: TGCAGCGTTTTACGGGGGGGCTCCTACAATGAGCAGTTCTTC.

The rearrangement links TRBV28 to TRBJ1-5, with D maybe TRBD1 (5 bases). V was trimmed by 5 bases and J by 6 bases, leaving 17 bases between them. Germline V gene lookup returns CDR1 MDHEN and CDR2 SYDVKM. This CDR3 region has 15 residues. This CDR3 is CASSRPAGEIQPQHF. DNA of the CDR3: TGTGCCAGCAGTAGACCGGCGGGGGAAATTCAGCCCCAGCATTTT.

The chain carries TRBV5-6 and TRBJ1-1; D gene unclear. V dropped 4 bases and J dropped 3 bases, with 13 bases sitting between them. The CDR3 extends over 14 amino acids. The germline V gene has CDR1 SGHDT and CDR2 YYEEEE. CDR3 in DNA: TGTGCCAGCAGCCCTATTGGAGTCGACACTGAAGCTTTCTTT. Its translation is CASSPIGVDTEAFF.

The V call is TRBV7-2, the J call TRBJ2-7; TRBD1 might be the D (5 bases). The CDR3 is 13 residues long. Germline V gives CDR1 SGHTA, CDR2 FQGNSA. Between the trimmed V and J ends, which lost 1 base and 3 bases, there was a span of 7 bases. In DNA form, the CDR3 reads TGTGCCAGCAGCTTAGAGGGGCACTACGAGCAGTACTTC. As protein: CASSLEGHYEQYF.

This chain connects TRBV6-4 to TRBJ2-3, with 9 bases fitting TRBD2. The CDR3 totals 17 residues. Per the germline V gene, CDR1 is MRHNA and CDR2 is SNTAGT. V trimming: 0 bases; J trimming: 5 bases; junction bases outside the gene matches: 9. The CDR3 bases are TGTGCCAGCAGTGACTCGAGGGTAGCGGGAGCGGGAGATACGCAGTATTTT. It codes for CASSDSRVAGAGDTQYF.